One sample yielded the 9 T cell receptor beta chains listed below, sequenced in a study of blood T cell dynamics during melanoma immunotherapy. The assay was immunoSEQ multiplex PCR, and TCRdb's table has in-frame clones only and misses some. The sample holds some 10,000 clones, over 70% seen once. Specified time point: week 3, after first cycle of checkpoint inhibitor. The source material was blood, sampled from a patient treated with checkpoint blockade. These receptors were obtained from a human donor with melanoma.

This clone was seen only a few times. The chain employs TRBV7-9 and TRBJ1-1; a possible D gene is TRBD1 (6 bases). Between the trimmed V and J ends, which lost 5 bases and 11 bases, there was a span of 15 bases. The CDR3 sequence is 12 residues long. Germline V gene lookup returns CDR1 SEHNR and CDR2 FQNEAQ (reference sequence). The CDR3 is CASSTEMQGAFF. CDR3 nucleotide sequence: TGTGCCAGCAGCACCGAGATGCAGGGGGCTTTCTTT. Supplemented by reference TRBV7-9 and TRBJ1-1, the full variable domain reads DTGVSQNPRHKITKRGQNVTFRCDPISEHNRLYWYRQTLGQGPEFLTYFQNEAQLEKSRLLSDRFSAERPKGSFSTLEIQRTEQGDSAMYLCASSTEMQGAFFGQGTRLTVV.

Judged by abundance, this clone is medium-sized (0.01 to 0.1%). The J gene is TRBJ1-3, the V gene TRBV29-1, with D unclear. V lost 4 bases to trimming and J lost 4 bases, with 11 bases between them. CDR3 length equals 13 residues. From germline, CDR1 is SQVTM and CDR2 ANQGSEA. For the CDR3, the DNA is TGCAGCGTTGTCGACATCGCGGGAAACACCATATATTTT. This gives the protein CSVVDIAGNTIYF.

V usage is TRBV9 and J usage is TRBJ2-3; D is perhaps TRBD2 (6 bases). The V end was cut by 0 bases, the J end by 0 bases, with 8 bases between. CDR1 SGDLS and CDR2 YYNGEE come from the germline V gene. The CDR3 totals 15 residues. In DNA form, the CDR3 reads TGTGCCAGCAGCGTAGCCGGGGGAAGCACAGATACGCAGTATTTT. This encodes CASSVAGGSTDTQYF.

V is TRBV5-4 and J is TRBJ2-3; D is unresolved. There are 14 residues in the CDR3. Germline V lookup: CDR1 SGHNT, CDR2 YYREEE (reference sequence). V lost 1 base, J lost 2 bases, and 8 bases lay in between. CDR3 sequence: CASSLQDTTDTQYF. Here the CDR3 DNA reads TGTGCCAGCAGCTTGCAAGACACCACAGATACGCAGTATTTT.

The rearrangement uses TRBV6-5 and TRBJ2-2, with 7 bases aligning to TRBD2. V shed 6 bases, J shed 5 bases, and the junction held 9 bases outside the gene matches. This CDR3 contains 15 residues. The germline V gene encodes CDR1 MNHEY and CDR2 SVGAGI. This chain's CDR3 is CASSLGGSGTGELFF. The CDR3 region has the DNA TGTGCCAGCAGCCTCGGCGGGAGCGGGACCGGGGAGCTGTTTTTT.

V usage is TRBV10-2 and J usage is TRBJ2-5; 7 nucleotides align to TRBD2. The V and J ends lost 0 bases and 2 bases, in that order; junction bases with no gene match: 9. The V gene's germline CDR1 is WSHSY and CDR2 SAAADI. CDR3 size: 17 residues. CDR3 DNA: TGCGCCAGCAGTGAGTCGATCGTTCCCGGGGGGCAAGAGACCCAGTACTTC. Its translation: CASSESIVPGGQETQYF.

V is TRBV19 and J is TRBJ1-5; 7 bases are shared with TRBD1. The CDR3 is 15 residues long. Germline assignment: CDR1 LNHDA and CDR2 SQIVND (reference sequence). Germline trimming cut 4 bases from V and 0 bases from J; bases unmatched to any gene: 3. The CDR3 reads CASSKGAYSNQPQHF. The CDR3 nucleotides read TGTGCCAGTAGTAAGGGGGCCTATAGCAATCAGCCCCAGCATTTT.

V gene TRBV2 combines with J gene TRBJ2-7; D unresolved. This CDR3 is built from 14 residues. Germline CDR1 and CDR2: SNHLY and FYNNEI. Trimming removed 11 bases from V and 2 bases from J, with 19 bases in between. The CDR3 DNA reads as TGTGCCTCCCAAAAGGCGGTTGGGGCCTACGAGCAGTACTTC. It is translated as CASQKAVGAYEQYF.

The chain uses TRBV5-1 and TRBJ1-5, with D perhaps matching TRBD1 (6 bases). V was clipped by 4 bases and J by 4 bases, with 15 bases between them. This CDR3 is 15 amino acids long. The germline gives CDR1 SGHRS, CDR2 YFSETQ. The CDR3 protein is CASSPEGGRNQPQHF. CDR3 DNA: TGCGCCAGCAGCCCTGAAGGGGGGCGTAATCAGCCCCAGCATTTT. The full variable domain, in which reference TRBV5-1 and TRBJ1-5 provide the parts outside the CDR3, is KAGVTQTPRYLIKTRGQQVTLSCSPISGHRSVSWYQQTPGQGLQFLFEYFSETQRNKGNFPGRFSGRQFSNSRSEMNVSTLELGDSALYLCASSPEGGRNQPQHFGDGTRLSIL.